This record concerns one TCR beta chain sequence. Its specificity is unknown. The junction departs from germline at one end; a sequencing error may be responsible. TCRdb fed the reads into MiXCR, producing one record per CDR3 protein. Among about 740,000 distinct CDR3 sequences listed, 35% to 45% were seen once. The data were obtained in a study of T cell repertoires in cytomegalovirus infection. Study details: It was the public TCR beta signatures that indicated both CMV infection and matching HLA type. Overall study findings and caveats: People with CMV and the relevant HLA were identified by cumulative public TCR beta family frequency. In two of eight donors, the top clonotype was HLA-C-restricted CMV-specific.

This CDR3 has 18 residues. Per the germline V gene, CDR1 is SGHVS and CDR2 is FQNEAQ. The clonotype was recovered from a human donor in good health (CMV status not recorded). Some clones in this sample may be carry-over from other donors' samples. The material sequenced was PBMCs. The chain is built from TRBV7-8 and TRBJ2-1; 14 bases agree with TRBD2. CDR3 protein: CASSLGLAGGRYYKEQFF. The DNA of the CDR3 is TGTGCCAGCAGCTTAGGACTAGCGGGGGGGCGCTACTACAAGGAGCAGTTCTTC.